This record concerns one T cell receptor beta chain sequence. The source of the sample is a study of blood T cell repertoires in COVID-19. This CDR3 comprises 16 residues. V shed 0 bases and J shed 1 base, with 12 bases lying between them. The germline V gene encodes CDR1 LGHDT and CDR2 YNNKEL (reference sequence). In the authors' workflow: Using reference gene primer amplification, nucleated cell counts were estimated. Data came from immunoSEQ multiplex PCR; TCRdb stores just in-frame clones and leaves some out. V and J calls and clone size are those listed in that table; D and trimming were worked out from the DNA. The table shows about 400,000 clones, with 70% to 90% occurring only once.

This receptor was taken from a woman aged 40-49 years with acute COVID-19. Sample: PBMCs or T cells enriched from blood (not recorded which). This chain uses TRBV3-1 (or the pseudogene TRBV3-2) with TRBJ2-5; no clear D gene. The CDR3 sequence: CASSQEARIPQETQYF. The CDR3 DNA is TGTGCCAGCAGCCAAGAGGCTAGAATACCCCAAGAGACCCAGTACTTC.